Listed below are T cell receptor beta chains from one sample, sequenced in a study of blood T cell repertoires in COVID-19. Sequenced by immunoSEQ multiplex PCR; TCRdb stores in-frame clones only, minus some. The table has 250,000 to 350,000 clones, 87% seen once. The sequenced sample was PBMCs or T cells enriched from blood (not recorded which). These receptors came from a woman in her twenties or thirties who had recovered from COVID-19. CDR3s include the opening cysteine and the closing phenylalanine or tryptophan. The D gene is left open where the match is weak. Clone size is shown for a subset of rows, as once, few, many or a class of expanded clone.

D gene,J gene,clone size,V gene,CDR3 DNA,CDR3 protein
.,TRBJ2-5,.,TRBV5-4,TGTGCCAGCAGCACGGACTTCCAAGAGACCCAGTACTTC,CASSTDFQETQYF
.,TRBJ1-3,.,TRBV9,TGTGCCAGCAGCGGTCAGACAGGCTCTGGAAACACCATATATTTT,CASSGQTGSGNTIYF
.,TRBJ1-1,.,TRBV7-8,TGTGCCAGCAGTTATGACAGAGAAACTGAAGCTTTCTTT,CASSYDRETEAFF
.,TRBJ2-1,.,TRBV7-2,TGTGCCAGCAGCCTCCGGGGGGCGTCCTACAATGAGCAGTTCTTC,CASSLRGASYNEQFF
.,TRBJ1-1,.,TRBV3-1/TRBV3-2,TGTGCCAGCAGCCAAGTCAGGGGAGATGTTCGCCGTGAAGCTTTCTTT,CASSQVRGDVRREAFF
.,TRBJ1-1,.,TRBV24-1,TGTGCCACCAGTGAGTCCCCCGAGAGCTGCGAAGCTTTCTTT,CATSESPESCEAFF
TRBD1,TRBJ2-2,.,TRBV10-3,TGTGCCATCAGGGACCGGGACAGGGCCGACACCGGGGAGCTGTTTTTT,CAIRDRDRADTGELFF
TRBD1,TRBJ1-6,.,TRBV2,TGTGCCAGCAGTGACGGCTCAGGGGGCGTTGAGTCACCCCTCCACTTT,CASSDGSGGVESPLHF
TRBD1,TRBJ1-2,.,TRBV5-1,TGCGCCAGCAGCTTGCAGGGACAGGTTAACTATGGCTACACCTTC,CASSLQGQVNYGYTF
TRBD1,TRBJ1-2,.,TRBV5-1,TGCGCCAGCAGCTTGAGGGGGCAAGGCTACACCTTC,CASSLRGQGYTF
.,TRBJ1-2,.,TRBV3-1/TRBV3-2,TGTGCCAGCAGCCAAGAGGATATGCCGGTCGGGGGCTACACCTTC,CASSQEDMPVGGYTF
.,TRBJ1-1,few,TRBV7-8,TGTGCCAGCAGCTCATACATGAACACTGAAGCTTTCTTT,CASSSYMNTEAFF
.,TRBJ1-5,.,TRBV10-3,TGTGCCATCAGTGAGGTCAGGGCCACTGATCAGCCCCAGCATTTT,CAISEVRATDQPQHF
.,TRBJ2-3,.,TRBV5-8,TGTGCCAGCAGTTTTCGACGGAGCGGCACAGATACGCAGTATTTT,CASSFRRSGTDTQYF
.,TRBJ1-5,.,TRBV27,TGTGCCACGGGAGGTCCAGGCCCTAAGCCCCAGCATTTT,CATGGPGPKPQHF
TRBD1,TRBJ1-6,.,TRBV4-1,TGCGCCAGCAGCCAAGTGGGGGACAGGGGATCACCCCTCCACTTT,CASSQVGDRGSPLHF
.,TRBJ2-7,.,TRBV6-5,TGTGCCAGCAGTTACGGCAGGTCGGCGGGGGAGCAGTACTTC,CASSYGRSAGEQYF
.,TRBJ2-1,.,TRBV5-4,TGTGCCAGCAGCTTTGGTCCACAGGGTTTTCAGTTCTTC,CASSFGPQGFQFF
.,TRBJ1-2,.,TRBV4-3,TGCGCCAGCAGCCAAGGACGATACAGCTATGGCTACACCTTC,CASSQGRYSYGYTF
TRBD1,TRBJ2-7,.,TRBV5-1,TGCGCCAGCAGCGTCCGGGACAGTACCTACGAGCAGTACTTC,CASSVRDSTYEQYF
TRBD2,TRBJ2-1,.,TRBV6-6,TGTGCCAGCAGTCCCCGGCCTGGCGGGGGGCAAAAGTACAATGAGCAGTTCTTC,CASSPRPGGGQKYNEQFF
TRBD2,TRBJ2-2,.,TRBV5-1,TGCGCCAGCAGCTTGGCCCAGCGGGGGGGCACCGGGGAGCTGTTTTTT,CASSLAQRGGTGELFF
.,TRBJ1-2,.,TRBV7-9,TGTGCCAGCGGGTATTCGGGAAGTGGCACCTATGGCTACACCTTC,CASGYSGSGTYGYTF
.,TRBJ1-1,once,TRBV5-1,TGCGCCAGCAGCCCCGACGGGGTGAACACTGAAGCTTTCTTT,CASSPDGVNTEAFF
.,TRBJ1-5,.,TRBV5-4,TGTGCCAGCAGCTTCGGAACGGGAATCAATCAGCCCCAGCATTTT,CASSFGTGINQPQHF
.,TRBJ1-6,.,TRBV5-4,TGTGCCAGCAGCTTCTCGGGGTATTCACCCCTCCACTTT,CASSFSGYSPLHF
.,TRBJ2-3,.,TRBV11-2,TGTGCCAGCAGCTGGGCCCCTGATACGCAGTATTTT,CASSWAPDTQYF
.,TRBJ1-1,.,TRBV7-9,TGTGCCAGCAGCTTTACCCGGACAGTTTTGAACACTGAAGCTTTCTTT,CASSFTRTVLNTEAFF
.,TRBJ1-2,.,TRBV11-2,TGTGCCAGCAACGATAACCCCCGCGGCGGCTACACCTTC,CASNDNPRGGYTF
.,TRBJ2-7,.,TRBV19,TGTGCCAGTAGTATCGGTGTAGGGGGTGGCTACGAGCAGTACTTC,CASSIGVGGGYEQYF
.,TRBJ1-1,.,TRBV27,TGTGCCAGCAGACCCAGCGGGCCAGACAGAGAAGCTTTCTTT,CASRPSGPDREAFF
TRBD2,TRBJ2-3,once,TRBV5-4,TGTGCCAGCAGCCTCGACCTAAGCGGGGGGGGTCGCACAGATACGCAGTATTTT,CASSLDLSGGGRTDTQYF
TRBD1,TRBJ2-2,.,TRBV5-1,TGCGCCAGCAGCTGGGCCGGGACAGGGGGATATGAGGAGCTGTTTTTT,CASSWAGTGGYEELFF
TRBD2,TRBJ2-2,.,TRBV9,TGTGCCAGCAGCCCCTCGGGTAGCGGGGGGTCCGACCAGCTGTTTTTT,CASSPSGSGGSDQLFF
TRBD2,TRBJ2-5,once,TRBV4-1,TGCGCCAGCAGCCAGGAACTAGCGGGGGGCCTGTACCAAGAGACCCAGTACTTC,CASSQELAGGLYQETQYF
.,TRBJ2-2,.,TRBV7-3,TGTGCCAGCAGCTCGCCCGGCACCGGGGAGCTGTTTTTT,CASSSPGTGELFF
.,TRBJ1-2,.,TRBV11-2,TGTGCCAGCAGCTCACCCAGGCAGGGTTTGAAAGGCTACACCTTC,CASSSPRQGLKGYTF
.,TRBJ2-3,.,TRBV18,TGTGCCAGCTCCCCCCCTAGCGCAGATACGCAGTATTTT,CASSPPSADTQYF
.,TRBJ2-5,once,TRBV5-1,TGCGCCAGCAGCGATAGTACCAGCGGGCAAGAGACCCAGTACTTC,CASSDSTSGQETQYF
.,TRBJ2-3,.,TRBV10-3,TGTGCCATCAGCAGTGACAGGTTAGGTTCAGATACGCAGTATTTT,CAISSDRLGSDTQYF
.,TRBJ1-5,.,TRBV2,TGTGCCAGCGGGGGCCAGCCCCAGCATTTT,CASGGQPQHF
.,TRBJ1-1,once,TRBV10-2,TGCGCCAGCAGTGATCGGGGTTCTGAAGCTTTCTTT,CASSDRGSEAFF
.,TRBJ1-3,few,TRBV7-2,TGTGCCAGCAGCCATCTTGGACAGTTCAGCTCTGGAAACACCATATATTTT,CASSHLGQFSSGNTIYF
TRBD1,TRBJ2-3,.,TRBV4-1,TGCGCCAGCAGCCAAGATTTGGGGACAGGGGCCGAATTT,CASSQDLGTGAEF
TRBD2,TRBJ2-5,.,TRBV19,TGTGCCAGTATGACGACTAGCGGGGGGCTGACCCAGTACTTC,CASMTTSGGLTQYF
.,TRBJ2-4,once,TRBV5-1,TGCGCCAGCAGCTTGGTGCAGGGAAGGGCCAAAAACATTCAGTACTTC,CASSLVQGRAKNIQYF
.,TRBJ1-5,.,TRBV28,TGTGCCAGCAGTTTGGCCGGGGATAGCAATCAGCCCCAGCATTTT,CASSLAGDSNQPQHF
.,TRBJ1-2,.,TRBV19,TGTGCCAGCCTCACAGACAAGGGTCGGGGATATGGCTACACCTTC,CASLTDKGRGYGYTF
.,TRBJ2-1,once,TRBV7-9,TGTGCCAGCAGCTTAATTGGAGGCGAGCAGTTCTTC,CASSLIGGEQFF
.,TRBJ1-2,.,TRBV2,TGTGCCACCCCGAGAGGGTATGGCTACACCTTC,CATPRGYGYTF
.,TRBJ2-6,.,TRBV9,TGTGCCAGCAGCGTCCTAGCGTCCGGGGCCAACGTCCTGACTTTC,CASSVLASGANVLTF
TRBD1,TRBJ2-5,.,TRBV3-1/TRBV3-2,TGTGCCAGCACTAACAGGGGTCGAGAGACCCAGTACTTC,CASTNRGRETQYF
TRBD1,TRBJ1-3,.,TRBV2,TGTGCCAGCAGTGAACGACAGGGATATGGAAACACCATATATTTT,CASSERQGYGNTIYF
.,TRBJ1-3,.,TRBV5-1,TGCGCCAGCAGCTTGCAGGGGTGGGGTGCTGGAAACACCATATATTTT,CASSLQGWGAGNTIYF
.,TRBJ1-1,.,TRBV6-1,TGTGCCAGCAGTGAAGCGCAACCGGGGTTGGCTTTCTTT,CASSEAQPGLAFF
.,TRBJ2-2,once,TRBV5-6,TGTGCCAGCAGCCAGGCCGAGACGAACACCGGGGAGCTGTTTTTT,CASSQAETNTGELFF
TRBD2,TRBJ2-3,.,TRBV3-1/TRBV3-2,TGTGCCAGCAGCCCCTGGGCGCCTAGCGGGACGCTGGATACGCAGTATTTT,CASSPWAPSGTLDTQYF
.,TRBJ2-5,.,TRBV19,TGTGCCAGTAGTATATTAGGAGAAGAGACCCAGTACTTC,CASSILGEETQYF
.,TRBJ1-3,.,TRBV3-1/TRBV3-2,TGTGCCAGCAGTCCATCGGGTGCTGGAAACACCATATATTTT,CASSPSGAGNTIYF